This T cell receptor beta chain is from a study of blood T cell repertoires in COVID-19. Across the study: Samples representing acute and convalescent COVID-19 were sourced from the United States, Italy and Spain. T cells, B-cell-depleted T cells, or PBMCs provided the cDNA or gDNA that served as material.

J lost 0 bases, V lost 0 bases, and 7 bases had no gene match. The CDR3 contains 18 residues. From germline, CDR1 is SGHRS and CDR2 YFSETQ. Authors' processing steps: Amplified reference gene primers provided the basis for estimating nucleated cell counts. This table comes from immunoSEQ multiplex PCR, and its TCRdb copy is limited to in-frame clones, with some not included. The V and J calls and clone size are taken from that table; D and trimming were inferred from the DNA. The sample includes about 38,000 clones, around four fifths of them seen just once. This chain joins TRBV5-1 and TRBJ2-2, with 8 bases fitting TRBD2. The sequencing input was peripheral blood. This receptor was taken from a man aged 50-59 years with active COVID-19. The DNA of the CDR3 is TGCGCCAGCAGCTTGGCCCCCGGCGGGGGGACGAACACCGGGGAGCTGTTTTTT. Its protein product is CASSLAPGGGTNTGELFF.